Sequencing of this T cell receptor beta chain was carried out in a study of T cells after yellow fever vaccination. A process of 5'RACE template switching, which added a universal primer site and UMIs, was used to make TCR cDNA. TCRdb fed the 5' RACE reads into MiXCR, producing one record per CDR3 protein. This sample carries approximately 600,000 distinct CDR3 sequences, about 12% of them seen once, and the ten largest clones take 14% to 15%. The CDR3 runs 13 residues. V lost 3 bases, J lost 5 bases, and 10 bases lay in between. Germline V gives CDR1 SGHAT, CDR2 FQNNGV. In this sample, this clonotype turned up many times.

The sample in question was PBMCs, obtained on the day of the yellow fever booster vaccination. The TCR comes from a man aged 25 to 45 who received the YFV17D yellow fever vaccine. The rearrangement links TRBV11-2 to TRBJ2-5, with D perhaps matching TRBD2 (6 bases). The CDR3 loop is CASSFTREETQYF. The CDR3 coding sequence is TGTGCCAGCAGCTTTACCCGGGAGGAGACCCAGTACTTC.